The TCR beta chain under discussion was sequenced for a study of post-analysis software for immune sequencing data. Study-level information: Relapsing-remitting, secondary progressive and progressive-relapsing multiple sclerosis courses were included.

Regarding this clonotype: Antigen specificity is unknown.

The CDR3 totals 19 residues. V was clipped by 8 bases and J by 0 bases; unmatched bases: 18. General study findings and limits: Versus controls, multiple sclerosis patients showed significantly lower diversity (normalized Chao1). Compared with controls, patients had more of about five TRBV segments, including TRBV5-6, TRBV5-1 and TRBV20-1. Under F measure analysis, samples from one preparation batch co-clustered strongly.

Unique molecular identifiers were carried by the TCR beta cDNA libraries. A population of 1 to 10 million T cells gave rise to roughly 490,000 cDNA molecules. TCRdb reprocessed the PCR reads via MiXCR and lists one record per CDR3 protein. This table has some 690,000 distinct CDR3 sequences, 55% to 60% appearing once. Sequences were obtained from blood. The chain recombines TRBV12-3 or TRBV12-4 with TRBJ2-3, with TRBD2 matching 9 bases. This receptor was taken from a girl aged 2-15 years with multiple sclerosis. The CDR3 loop reads CASAWGLASGTISTDTQYF. CDR3 sequence (DNA): TGTGCCAGCGCCTGGGGTTTGGCTAGCGGGACCATAAGCACAGATACGCAGTATTTT.